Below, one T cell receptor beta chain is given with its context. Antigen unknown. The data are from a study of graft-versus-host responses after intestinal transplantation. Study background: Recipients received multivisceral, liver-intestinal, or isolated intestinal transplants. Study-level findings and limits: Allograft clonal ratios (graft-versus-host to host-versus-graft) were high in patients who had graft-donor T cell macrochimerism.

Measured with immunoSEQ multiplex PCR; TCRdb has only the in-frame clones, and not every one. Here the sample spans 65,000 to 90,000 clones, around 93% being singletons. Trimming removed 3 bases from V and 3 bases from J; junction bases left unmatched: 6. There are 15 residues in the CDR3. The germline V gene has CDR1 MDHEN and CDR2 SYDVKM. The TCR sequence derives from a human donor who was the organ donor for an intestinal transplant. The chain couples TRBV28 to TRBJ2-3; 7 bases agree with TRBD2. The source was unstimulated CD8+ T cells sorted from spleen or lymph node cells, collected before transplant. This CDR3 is CASSFREGRTDTQYF. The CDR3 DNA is TGTGCCAGCAGTTTTAGGGAGGGGAGGACAGATACGCAGTATTTT.